This record looks at one TCR beta chain sequence and its context. Its antigen is as yet unknown. The data were obtained in a study of cytomegalovirus exposure and HLA in healthy donors. The trim removed 5 bases at V and 5 bases at J, leaving 7 bases unmatched. This CDR3 has 15 amino acids. Looked up from germline, CDR1 is ENHRY and CDR2 is SYGVKD. Both 60 Vbeta primers and 13 Jbeta primers went into the PCR. Repertoires were generated with immunoSEQ multiplex PCR, while TCRdb's copy carries only in-frame clones and drops some. The sample consists of some 150,000 clones, around 88% of them appearing once. General study results and limits: By a later analysis, the bulk of CMV-associated TCR beta chains appeared HLA-restricted. In vitro, three CMV-associated chains proved specific for CMV antigens.

Source material: PBMCs. The chain combines TRBV10-3 with TRBJ2-7, with 12 bases that match TRBD2. The origin of this receptor is a woman aged 25 to 45 in good health and CMV-seronegative. Written as DNA, the CDR3 is TGTGCCATCAGTCCCGGGACTAGCGGGTCGGACGAGCAGTACTTC. Translation gives CAISPGTSGSDEQYF.